This paragraph reports one TCR beta chain. Its antigen is unknown. Assay: immunoSEQ multiplex PCR; the TCRdb copy retains only in-frame clones and omits some. The sample consists of around 84,000 clones, 92% of them appearing once. This sample is drawn from a study of OX40 agonist ivuxolimab in advanced cancers. Study-wide background: Of mixed ages from 23 to 79 and averaging 60 years, the group was roughly 85% male.

V dropped 7 bases and J dropped 3; count of bases not matched to a gene: 4. Germline V gene data show CDR1 as ENHRY and CDR2 as SYGVKD. The CDR3 covers 13 residues. The study's findings and limits: In the expanded peripheral T cells, antigen specificity was never determined. The average count of expanded clones was higher among CD8+ T cells than among CD4+. The study observed clonal expansion of CD4+ and CD8+ blood T cells by week 6 at 0.1 to 3.0 mg/kg.

The chain recombines TRBV10-3 with TRBJ2-3; 7 nucleotides agree with TRBD2. The clonotype originates from an adult with an advanced solid tumor such as melanoma, head and neck, liver or kidney cancer. Sample: CD4+ or CD8+ T cells sorted from blood, taken in a trial of the OX40 agonist ivuxolimab. This CDR3 reads CAITREGTDTQYF. The CDR3 DNA sequence: TGTGCCATCACCAGGGAGGGAACAGATACGCAGTATTTT.